The present TCR beta chain was sequenced within a study of molecular identifiers for immune sequencing clone quantification. Study-wide background: With replicates, the RNA of around 20,000 or 100,000 naive CD8 cells was split five ways and four were sequenced.

TCRdb independently ran MiXCR on the PCR reads; one entry per CDR3 protein. The data hold some 65,000 distinct CDR3 sequences, with about 18% observed a single time. J lost 9 bases, V lost 5 bases, and 12 bases had no gene match. The germline gives CDR1 SGHAT, CDR2 FQNNGV. The CDR3 loop spans 15 amino acids. Study conclusions and caveats: Clones that exceeded 20 RNA copies held over 99% of effector molecules, yet under 1% in naive cells.

Isolation of naive CD8 T cells was achieved by sorting on a CD8+CD4-CCR7+CD45RA+ phenotype. This clonotype was picked up many times. As yet, its antigen is unknown. The rearrangement links TRBV11-2 to TRBJ2-1, with 8 bases identical to TRBD2. The sequencing input was naive CD8+ T cells from blood, with Jurkat cell RNA spiked in. Subset denoted: FACS-sorted CD8+CD4-CCR7+CD45RA+ naive T cells. This receptor was taken from a human donor in good health. Some libraries in this study had Jurkat cell RNA spiked in. CDR3 nucleotides: TGTGCCAGCAGCCATAGCGGGATGGAGAGGGGTGAGCAGTTCTTC. Its protein product is CASSHSGMERGEQFF.